These T cell receptor beta chains were read from a single sample in a study of blood T cell repertoires in COVID-19. Some clones are missing from TCRdb's copy, which holds only in-frame ones; the method was immunoSEQ multiplex PCR. Among hundreds of thousands of clones listed, 85% were seen once. Sequencing was performed on PBMCs or T cells enriched from blood (not recorded which). Every receptor here comes from a woman younger than 45 who had been exposed to COVID-19. Each CDR3 is given with its conserved first and last residue. D genes are given only for firm matches. Clone size is stated in some rows and not others, as once, few, many or a class when expanded.

abundance: .; v_gene: TRBV7-3; d_gene: TRBD1; j_gene: TRBJ1-6; CDR3aa: CASSSDRGPRSPLHF; CDR3nt: TGTGCCAGCAGCTCTGACAGGGGGCCTAGGTCACCCCTCCACTTT
abundance: .; v_gene: TRBV20-1; d_gene: .; j_gene: TRBJ2-7; CDR3aa: CSADSPYEQYF; CDR3nt: TGCAGTGCGGACAGCCCCTACGAGCAGTACTTC
abundance: .; v_gene: TRBV4-3; d_gene: .; j_gene: TRBJ1-2; CDR3aa: CASSQEVEGSYGYTF; CDR3nt: TGCGCCAGCAGCCAGGAGGTGGAAGGATCCTATGGCTACACCTTC
abundance: .; v_gene: TRBV10-1; d_gene: TRBD2; j_gene: TRBJ2-5; CDR3aa: CASSESGGQETQYF; CDR3nt: TGCGCCAGCAGTGAGTCGGGGGGGCAAGAGACCCAGTACTTC
abundance: .; v_gene: TRBV28; d_gene: TRBD1; j_gene: TRBJ1-2; CDR3aa: CASSLPSRTGNGYTF; CDR3nt: TGTGCCAGCAGTTTACCCTCTAGGACAGGCAATGGCTACACCTTC
abundance: .; v_gene: TRBV19; d_gene: TRBD2; j_gene: TRBJ2-1; CDR3aa: CASTHGRHEQFF; CDR3nt: TGTGCCAGTACGCACGGGAGGCATGAGCAGTTCTTC
abundance: .; v_gene: TRBV5-4; d_gene: TRBD2; j_gene: TRBJ2-5; CDR3aa: CASSRAAGTIQETQYF; CDR3nt: TGTGCCAGCAGCCGAGCTGCGGGGACTATACAAGAGACCCAGTACTTC
abundance: once; v_gene: TRBV2; d_gene: .; j_gene: TRBJ2-1; CDR3aa: CASRRDRIRVYNEQFF; CDR3nt: TGTGCCAGCAGACGCGACAGGATAAGGGTGTACAATGAGCAGTTCTTC
abundance: .; v_gene: TRBV12-3/TRBV12-4; d_gene: TRBD1; j_gene: TRBJ1-2; CDR3aa: CASSLGQNYGYTF; CDR3nt: TGTGCCAGCAGCCTGGGACAGAACTATGGCTACACCTTC
abundance: .; v_gene: TRBV7-9; d_gene: .; j_gene: TRBJ2-7; CDR3aa: CASSLPSRGAYEQYF; CDR3nt: TGTGCCAGCAGCTTACCGAGTCGCGGAGCCTACGAGCAGTACTTC
abundance: .; v_gene: TRBV6-1; d_gene: TRBD1; j_gene: TRBJ2-5; CDR3aa: CASSERMGTGETQYF; CDR3nt: TGTGCCAGCAGTGAAAGAATGGGGACAGGAGAGACCCAGTACTTC
abundance: .; v_gene: TRBV28; d_gene: TRBD2; j_gene: TRBJ2-3; CDR3aa: CASSLYLAGAIDTQYF; CDR3nt: TGTGCCAGCAGTTTATATCTAGCGGGAGCTATAGATACGCAGTATTTT
abundance: .; v_gene: TRBV7-9; d_gene: .; j_gene: TRBJ2-7; CDR3aa: CASSLNHRAPYEQYF; CDR3nt: TGTGCCAGCAGCTTAAATCACAGGGCCCCCTACGAGCAGTACTTC
abundance: .; v_gene: TRBV7-7; d_gene: TRBD2; j_gene: TRBJ2-3; CDR3aa: CASSRTSGSTDTQYF; CDR3nt: TGTGCTAGCAGCCGGACTAGCGGGAGCACAGATACGCAGTATTTT
abundance: once; v_gene: TRBV5-1; d_gene: .; j_gene: TRBJ2-7; CDR3aa: CASSLAGEGREQYF; CDR3nt: TGCGCCAGCAGCTTGGCAGGGGAAGGAAGGGAGCAGTACTTC
abundance: few; v_gene: TRBV7-2; d_gene: TRBD2; j_gene: TRBJ2-2; CDR3aa: CASSSPGLAGGVTGELFF; CDR3nt: TGTGCCAGCAGCTCCCCGGGACTAGCGGGGGGGGTCACCGGGGAGCTGTTTTTT
abundance: .; v_gene: TRBV19; d_gene: TRBD1; j_gene: TRBJ1-2; CDR3aa: CASSPRTGGNYGYTF; CDR3nt: TGTGCCAGTAGTCCCCGGACAGGGGGGAACTATGGCTACACCTTC
abundance: once; v_gene: TRBV11-2; d_gene: .; j_gene: TRBJ2-1; CDR3aa: CASSPQEGSLKNEQFF; CDR3nt: TGTGCCAGCAGCCCCCAGGAGGGCTCGTTGAAGAATGAGCAGTTCTTC
abundance: .; v_gene: TRBV13; d_gene: TRBD2; j_gene: TRBJ2-1; CDR3aa: CASIKREPAPARLEQFF; CDR3nt: TGTGCCAGCATAAAGCGGGAGCCCGCCCCAGCCCGGTTGGAGCAGTTCTTC
abundance: .; v_gene: TRBV19; d_gene: .; j_gene: TRBJ1-4; CDR3aa: CASSAPSGQRYEKLFF; CDR3nt: TGTGCCAGTAGTGCCCCCTCCGGACAGAGGTATGAAAAACTGTTTTTT
abundance: .; v_gene: TRBV5-4; d_gene: .; j_gene: TRBJ1-1; CDR3aa: CASSLGLINTEAFF; CDR3nt: TGTGCCAGCAGCTTGGGACTGATTAACACTGAAGCTTTCTTT
abundance: .; v_gene: TRBV6-6; d_gene: .; j_gene: TRBJ2-1; CDR3aa: CASSYLRNEQFF; CDR3nt: TGTGCCAGCAGTTACCTCCGCAATGAGCAGTTCTTC
abundance: .; v_gene: TRBV28; d_gene: .; j_gene: TRBJ2-5; CDR3aa: CASSRSGGETQYF; CDR3nt: TGTGCCAGCAGTCGGTCCGGCGGAGAGACCCAGTACTTC
abundance: .; v_gene: TRBV13; d_gene: .; j_gene: TRBJ2-1; CDR3aa: CASSLGAGNEQFF; CDR3nt: TGTGCCAGCAGCTTAGGAGCGGGCAATGAGCAGTTCTTC
abundance: .; v_gene: TRBV27; d_gene: .; j_gene: TRBJ2-6; CDR3aa: CASSSGVMGANVLTF; CDR3nt: TGTGCCAGCAGTTCGGGTGTGATGGGGGCCAACGTCCTGACTTTC
abundance: once; v_gene: TRBV4-1; d_gene: .; j_gene: TRBJ2-1; CDR3aa: CASSQEIAATDHEQFF; CDR3nt: TGCGCCAGCAGCCAAGAAATAGCGGCGACCGATCATGAGCAGTTCTTC
abundance: .; v_gene: TRBV5-1; d_gene: .; j_gene: TRBJ2-2; CDR3aa: CASSPNPKGGPNTGELFF; CDR3nt: TGCGCCAGCAGCCCAAACCCTAAGGGGGGGCCTAACACCGGGGAGCTGTTTTTT
abundance: .; v_gene: TRBV6-2/TRBV6-3; d_gene: .; j_gene: TRBJ2-1; CDR3aa: CASSYSWGGGRNEQFF; CDR3nt: TGTGCCAGCAGTTACTCATGGGGGGGCGGTAGGAATGAGCAGTTCTTC
abundance: many; v_gene: TRBV6-5; d_gene: TRBD1; j_gene: TRBJ2-7; CDR3aa: CASSFRDRSHEQYF; CDR3nt: TGTGCCAGCAGTTTCCGGGACAGGAGCCACGAGCAGTACTTC
abundance: .; v_gene: TRBV28; d_gene: TRBD1; j_gene: TRBJ2-3; CDR3aa: CASSTAGGPTDTQYF; CDR3nt: TGTGCCAGCAGCACAGCAGGGGGCCCCACAGATACGCAGTATTTT
abundance: once; v_gene: TRBV5-1; d_gene: .; j_gene: TRBJ2-7; CDR3aa: CASSPPSPGHSYEQYF; CDR3nt: TGCGCCAGCAGCCCTCCCTCGCCGGGACATTCCTACGAGCAGTACTTC
abundance: .; v_gene: TRBV27; d_gene: TRBD1; j_gene: TRBJ1-2; CDR3aa: CASSPGQLYGYTF; CDR3nt: TGTGCCAGCAGTCCGGGACAGCTCTATGGCTACACCTTC
abundance: once; v_gene: TRBV4-2; d_gene: TRBD2; j_gene: TRBJ2-5; CDR3aa: CASSRPGLAGGIETQYF; CDR3nt: TGTGCCAGCAGCCGCCCGGGACTAGCGGGGGGGATCGAGACCCAGTACTTC
abundance: .; v_gene: TRBV6-2/TRBV6-3; d_gene: TRBD2; j_gene: TRBJ2-5; CDR3aa: CASSQLAGGPRAQYF; CDR3nt: TGTGCCAGCAGCCAACTAGCGGGGGGCCCGAGGGCCCAGTACTTC
abundance: .; v_gene: TRBV19; d_gene: .; j_gene: TRBJ1-5; CDR3aa: CASSITGKNQPQHF; CDR3nt: TGTGCCAGTAGTATCACCGGGAAAAATCAGCCCCAGCATTTT
abundance: .; v_gene: TRBV18; d_gene: TRBD1; j_gene: TRBJ2-3; CDR3aa: CASSPIQGALTDTQYF; CDR3nt: TGTGCCAGCTCACCTATCCAGGGGGCGCTCACAGATACGCAGTATTTT
abundance: once; v_gene: TRBV5-1; d_gene: TRBD2; j_gene: TRBJ2-3; CDR3aa: CASSGDSGGAKGTQYF; CDR3nt: TGCGCCAGCAGCGGCGATAGCGGGGGGGCGAAAGGTACGCAGTATTTT
abundance: .; v_gene: TRBV7-3; d_gene: TRBD1; j_gene: TRBJ2-7; CDR3aa: CASSLSTGGSEQYF; CDR3nt: TGTGCCAGCAGCTTAAGTACAGGGGGGAGCGAGCAGTACTTC
abundance: .; v_gene: TRBV25-1; d_gene: .; j_gene: TRBJ1-3; CDR3aa: CASSETGSPRNTIYF; CDR3nt: TGTGCCAGCAGTGAAACAGGGTCTCCAAGAAACACCATATATTTT
abundance: few; v_gene: TRBV12-3/TRBV12-4; d_gene: .; j_gene: TRBJ1-5; CDR3aa: CASSLTDQPQHF; CDR3nt: TGTGCCAGCAGTTTAACGGATCAGCCCCAGCATTTT
abundance: few; v_gene: TRBV18; d_gene: TRBD2; j_gene: TRBJ2-7; CDR3aa: CASSAGGATSYEQYF; CDR3nt: TGTGCCAGCTCCGCGGGGGGGGCGACCTCCTACGAGCAGTACTTC
abundance: .; v_gene: TRBV5-6; d_gene: .; j_gene: TRBJ1-2; CDR3aa: CASSLNREGYTF; CDR3nt: TGTGCCAGCAGCTTGAACAGGGAGGGCTACACCTTC
abundance: .; v_gene: TRBV5-8; d_gene: .; j_gene: TRBJ1-2; CDR3aa: CASSLWGDYGYTF; CDR3nt: TGTGCCAGCAGCTTGTGGGGGGACTATGGCTACACCTTC
abundance: .; v_gene: TRBV30; d_gene: TRBD1; j_gene: TRBJ2-7; CDR3aa: CAWSVNVGTGISYEQYF; CDR3nt: TGTGCCTGGAGTGTTAATGTCGGGACAGGGATTAGCTACGAGCAGTACTTC
abundance: few; v_gene: TRBV29-1; d_gene: .; j_gene: TRBJ1-1; CDR3aa: CSVDGGVTTEAFF; CDR3nt: TGCAGCGTTGACGGGGGGGTTACCACTGAAGCTTTCTTT